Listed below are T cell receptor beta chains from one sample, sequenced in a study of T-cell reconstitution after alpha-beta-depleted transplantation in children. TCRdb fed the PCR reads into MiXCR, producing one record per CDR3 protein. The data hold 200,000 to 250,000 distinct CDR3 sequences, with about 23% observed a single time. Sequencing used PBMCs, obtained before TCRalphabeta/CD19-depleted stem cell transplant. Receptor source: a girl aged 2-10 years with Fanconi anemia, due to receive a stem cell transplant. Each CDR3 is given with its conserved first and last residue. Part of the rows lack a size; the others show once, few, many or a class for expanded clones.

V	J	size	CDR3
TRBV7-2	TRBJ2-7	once	CASSSLDRADEQYF
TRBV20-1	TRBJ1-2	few	CSARAKGSNYGYTF
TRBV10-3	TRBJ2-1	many	CAISEAGGAYNEQFF
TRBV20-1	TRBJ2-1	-	CSAPRGTGDNEQFF
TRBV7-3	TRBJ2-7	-	CASSLAGGKYEQYF
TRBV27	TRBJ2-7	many	CASSSGSSYEQYF
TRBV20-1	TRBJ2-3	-	CSASGRATDTQYF
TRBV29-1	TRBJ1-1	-	CSVEYLTEAFF
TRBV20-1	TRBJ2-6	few	CSARDLRGGANVLTF
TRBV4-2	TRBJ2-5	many	CASSQGAGDEETQYF
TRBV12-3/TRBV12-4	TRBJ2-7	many	CASSRVQGANEQYF
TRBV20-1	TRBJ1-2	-	CSARAHGTGSGRDGYTF
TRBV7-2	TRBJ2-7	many	CASSLTPDLTAYEQYF
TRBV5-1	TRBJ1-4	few	CASSLSGQGMFF
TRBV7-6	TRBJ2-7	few	CASSKDTAYEQYF
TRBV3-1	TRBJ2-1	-	CASSQGAGHNEQFF
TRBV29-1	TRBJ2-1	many	CSARNHYNEQFF
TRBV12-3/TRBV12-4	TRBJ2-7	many	CASSSPEASGSSPFEQYF
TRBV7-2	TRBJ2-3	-	CASSLAPTAGSTDTQYF
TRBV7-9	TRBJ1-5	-	CASSSDRGQQPQHF
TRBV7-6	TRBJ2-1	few	CASSLDQGNEQFF
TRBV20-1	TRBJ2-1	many	CSASDFHNEQFF
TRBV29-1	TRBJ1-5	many	CSVAGTANQPQHF
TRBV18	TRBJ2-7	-	CASSRSTATYEQYF
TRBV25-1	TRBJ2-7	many	CASSDLPGGDYEQYF
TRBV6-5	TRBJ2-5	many	CASKPGLGLRTQYF
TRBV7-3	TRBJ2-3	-	CASSLSGTAAPTQYF
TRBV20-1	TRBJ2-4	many	CSAYGAAKNIQYF
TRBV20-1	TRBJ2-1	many	CRDTNGYNEQFF
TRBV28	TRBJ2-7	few	CASSSTTSGTSYEQYF
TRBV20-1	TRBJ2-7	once	CSAPWRTSTGEQYF
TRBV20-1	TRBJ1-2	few	CSARRQGNGYTF
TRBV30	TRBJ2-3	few	CAWSRHSTDTQYF
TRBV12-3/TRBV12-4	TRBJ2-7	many	CASSRVSSYEQYF
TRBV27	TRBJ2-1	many	CASSLGPHAGGGNEQFF
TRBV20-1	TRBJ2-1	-	CSAHTSGREDEQFF
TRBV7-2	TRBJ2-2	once	CASSYYPETGTGELFF
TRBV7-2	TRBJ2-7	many	CASSLKPGTAYEQYF
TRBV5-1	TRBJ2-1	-	CASSLAWDRVSYNEQFF
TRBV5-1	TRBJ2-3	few	CASSLDTTGADTQYF
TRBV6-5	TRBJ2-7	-	CASSYSRTLYYEQYF
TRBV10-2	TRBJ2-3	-	CASTLAGNTDTQYF
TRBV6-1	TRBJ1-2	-	CASSEGQVANYGYTF
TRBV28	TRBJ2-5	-	CASSLVAGPRETQYF
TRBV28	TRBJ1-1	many	CASFWGGSRTTEAFF
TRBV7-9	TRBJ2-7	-	CASSPRTEEQYF
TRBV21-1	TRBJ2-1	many	CASCPGQSYNEQFF
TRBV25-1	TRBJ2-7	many	CASSGSSQYF
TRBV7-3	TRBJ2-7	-	CASSLGNPYEQYF
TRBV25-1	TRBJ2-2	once	CASSLGGSYTGELFF